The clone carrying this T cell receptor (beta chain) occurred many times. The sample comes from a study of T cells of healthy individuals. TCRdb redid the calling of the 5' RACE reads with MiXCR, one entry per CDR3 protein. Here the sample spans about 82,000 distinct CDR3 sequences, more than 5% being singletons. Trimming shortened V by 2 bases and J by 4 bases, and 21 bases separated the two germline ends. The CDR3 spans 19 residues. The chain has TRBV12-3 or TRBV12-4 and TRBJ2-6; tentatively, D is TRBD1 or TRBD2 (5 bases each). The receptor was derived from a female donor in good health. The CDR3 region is CASSLSGRFDPSGANVLTF. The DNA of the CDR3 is TGTGCCAGCAGTTTATCGGGACGATTTGATCCGTCCGGGGCCAACGTCCTGACTTTC.